These 21 T cell receptor beta chains were sequenced from one sample in a study of blood T cell repertoires in COVID-19. Assay: immunoSEQ multiplex PCR; the TCRdb copy retains only in-frame clones and omits some. The table records 200,000 to 300,000 clones, 75% to 90% of them present only once. Sequenced input: peripheral blood. The receptors were gathered from a man younger than 45 with active or convalescent COVID-19.

The rearrangement links TRBV5-1 to TRBJ2-5, with TRBD2 matching 9 bases. The CDR3 is 15 amino acids. Per the germline V gene, CDR1 is SGHRS and CDR2 is YFSETQ. With V trimmed by 5 bases and J by 4 bases, 9 bases remained unmatched. The CDR3 coding sequence is TGCGCCAGCAGAGGCTCCGGGACTAGCACAGAGACCCAGTACTTC. It is translated as CASRGSGTSTETQYF.

The rearrangement links TRBV19 to TRBJ2-3; 10 nucleotides align to TRBD2. The CDR3 totals 19 residues. CDR1 and CDR2 from the germline V gene are LNHDA and SQIVND (reference sequence). After removal of 1 base from V and 4 bases from J, the junction contained 14 bases not matched to a gene. The chain's CDR3 is CASSIVRERGGRGSDTQYF. The CDR3 bases are TGTGCCAGTAGTATAGTCAGGGAGCGGGGGGGCCGAGGTTCAGATACGCAGTATTTT.

Regarding this clone: The sample carries other DNA sequences with the same CDR3. The J gene is TRBJ2-1, the V gene TRBV7-3; TRBD2 might be the D (6 bases). This CDR3 has 12 amino acids. Trimming removed 4 bases at V and 7 bases at J, with 8 bases between. The germline CDR1 and CDR2 sequences are SGHTA and FQGTGA. DNA for the CDR3: TGTGCCAGCAGCTCGCGGGGAAATGAGCAGTTCTTC. Encoded protein: CASSSRGNEQFF. Full variable domain (outside the CDR3, taken from reference TRBV7-3 and TRBJ2-1): GAGVSQTPSNKVTEKGKYVELRCDPISGHTALYWYRQSLGQGPEFLIYFQGTGAADDSGLPNDRFFAVRPEGSVSTLKIQRTERGDSAVYLCASSSRGNEQFFGPGTRLTVL.

This clone was counted once. The gene calls are TRBV10-3 and TRBJ2-5; D is unclear. This CDR3 region has 13 residues. Germline CDR1 ENHRY, CDR2 SYGVKD. V lost 6 bases to trimming and J lost 3 bases, with 11 bases between them. The CDR3 region is CAIRLELEETQYF. The CDR3 DNA reads TGTGCCATCAGACTTGAGTTGGAAGAGACCCAGTACTTC.

The chain uses TRBV7-2 and TRBJ2-5, with a possible D match to TRBD2 (5 bases). This CDR3 is built from 13 residues. Looked up from germline, CDR1 is SGHTA and CDR2 is FQGNSA. V lost 5 bases, J lost 4 bases, and 11 bases lay in between. The DNA for the CDR3 is TGTGCCAGCAGCCCACCAAGCGGAGAGACCCAGTACTTC. It encodes CASSPPSGETQYF.

This clone was seen a few times. The genes are TRBV10-3 and TRBJ2-1, with 7 bases aligning to TRBD2. The V segment lost 4 bases and the J segment 0 bases; nucleotides outside the gene matches: 3. Germline V gene lookup returns CDR1 ENHRY and CDR2 SYGVKD. The CDR3 sequence is 15 residues long. The CDR3 DNA reads as TGTGCCATCAGTGCCCGCGGGGGCTCCTACAATGAGCAGTTCTTC. Translated: CAISARGGSYNEQFF.

V gene TRBV6-5 combines with J gene TRBJ1-2, with 9 bases that match TRBD1. Germline values: CDR1 MNHEY, CDR2 SVGAGI. CDR3 length: 15 amino acids. The V and J ends lost 0 bases and 8 bases, in that order; junction bases with no gene match: 7. The CDR3 reads CASSYSRDRVGGYTF. As DNA, the CDR3 is TGTGCCAGCAGTTACTCGAGGGACAGGGTGGGCGGCTACACCTTC.

The chain employs TRBV5-1 and TRBJ2-5; tentatively, D is TRBD1 (6 bases). Germline V gene lookup returns CDR1 SGHRS and CDR2 YFSETQ. The ends were cut back, 3 bases at V and 4 bases at J, with 16 bases in the middle. The CDR3 covers 15 residues. The CDR3 is CASSSEQGSGETQYF. CDR3 coding DNA: TGCGCCAGCAGCTCCGAACAGGGTTCGGGAGAGACCCAGTACTTC.

CDR3 sequence reads: CASSQDGTSGGNEQFF. The CDR3 DNA reads TGTGCCAGCAGCCAAGACGGGACTAGCGGGGGGAATGAGCAGTTCTTC. V and J are TRBV4-2 and TRBJ2-1; 15 bases are shared with TRBD2. The CDR3 is 16 residues long. Germline CDR1 reads LGHNA; CDR2 reads YNFKEQ. V lost 0 bases to trimming and J lost 7 bases; unmatched junction nucleotides: 1.

V usage is TRBV11-3 and J usage is TRBJ2-1; D might be TRBD2 (5 bases). This CDR3 comprises 13 residues. CDR1 and CDR2 from the germline V gene are SGHNT and YENEEA. V was cut by 2 bases and J by 8 bases, with 10 bases left in between. For the CDR3, the DNA is TGTGCCAGCAGCTTATCACCCGGGGATGAGCAGTTCTTC. As protein: CASSLSPGDEQFF.

The genes are TRBV13 and TRBJ2-7; D remains ambiguous. Trimming left V 4 bases short and J 0 bases short, with 4 bases between. The CDR3 runs to 12 residues. Germline CDR1 is PRHDT and CDR2 is FYEKMQ (reference sequence). The DNA for the CDR3 is TGTGCCAGCAGCTCTAGCTCCTACGAGCAGTACTTC. Protein: CASSSSSYEQYF. Based on the CDR3 plus reference TRBV13 and TRBJ2-7, the full variable domain is AAGVIQSPRHLIKEKRETATLKCYPIPRHDTVYWYQQGPGQDPQFLISFYEKMQSDKGSIPDRFSAQQFSDYHSELNMSSLELGDSALYFCASSSSSYEQYFGPGTRLTVT.

The gene calls are TRBV5-5 and TRBJ2-1; TRBD1 aligns across 7 bases. Trimming removed 3 bases from V and 4 bases from J; junction bases left unmatched: 10. This CDR3 is 16 amino acids long. Germline V gene sequence: CDR1 SGHKS, CDR2 YYEKEE (reference sequence). CDR3 amino acids: CASSWEPGTAYNEQFF. The CDR3 bases are TGTGCCAGCAGCTGGGAGCCCGGGACAGCGTACAATGAGCAGTTCTTC.

Points on this clone: Other nucleotide sequences in the sample specify the same CDR3. The chain joins TRBV3-1 (or the pseudogene TRBV3-2) to TRBJ2-7, with 11 bases aligning to TRBD2. V trimming: 1 base; J trimming: 2 bases; junction bases outside the gene matches: 1. Germline V CDR1 and CDR2: LGHDT, YNNKEL (reference sequence). The CDR3 is 15 residues long. For the CDR3, the DNA is TGTGCCAGCAGCCAAGGTAGCGGGGGGGCCTACGAGCAGTACTTC. Protein: CASSQGSGGAYEQYF.

This chain uses TRBV2 with TRBJ2-2; D is possibly TRBD2 (6 bases). Germline V gene sequence: CDR1 SNHLY, CDR2 FYNNEI. CDR3 length: 15 amino acids. V lost 6 bases and J lost 6, with 17 bases in between. CDR3 sequence reads: CASRELRGSAGELFF. The CDR3 nucleotides are TGTGCCAGCAGGGAACTTCGGGGGTCGGCCGGGGAGCTGTTTTTT.

The J gene is TRBJ2-7, the V gene TRBV7-9, with a possible D match to TRBD1 (6 bases). The V end was cut by 2 bases, the J end by 6 bases, with 11 bases between. CDR1 is SEHNR and CDR2 is FQNEAQ in the germline V gene (reference sequence). CDR3 length equals 13 residues. The CDR3 is CASSLQGSGEQYF. The CDR3 DNA follows: TGTGCCAGCAGCTTACAGGGGTCGGGCGAGCAGTACTTC. Using reference TRBV7-9 and TRBJ2-7 for the parts outside the CDR3, the full variable domain is DTGVSQNPRHKITKRGQNVTFRCDPISEHNRLYWYRQTLGQGPEFLTYFQNEAQLEKSRLLSDRFSAERPKGSFSTLEIQRTEQGDSAMYLCASSLQGSGEQYFGPGTRLTVT.

V gene TRBV5-5 combines with J gene TRBJ1-2; 8 bases agree with TRBD1. The germline V gene encodes CDR1 SGHKS and CDR2 YYEKEE (reference sequence). The CDR3 has 15 residues. Trimming cost V 0 bases and J 8 bases; bases outside gene matches: 9. In DNA form, the CDR3 reads TGTGCCAGCAGCTTGGATGCCCAGGGGGCGGTCGGCTACACCTTC. Its translation: CASSLDAQGAVGYTF. Full variable domain (remainder filled in from reference TRBV5-5 and TRBJ1-2): DAGVTQSPTHLIKTRGQQVTLRCSPISGHKSVSWYQQVLGQGPQFIFQYYEKEERGRGNFPDRFSARQFPNYSSELNVNALLLGDSALYLCASSLDAQGAVGYTFGSGTRLTVV.

The rearrangement uses TRBV19 and TRBJ2-6, with 9 nucleotides matching TRBD1. The V gene's germline CDR1 is LNHDA and CDR2 SQIVND (reference sequence). The CDR3 loop spans 18 amino acids. V lost 5 bases and J lost 4; bases outside the gene matches: 12. The DNA for the CDR3 is TGTGCCAGTAGTCCACCGGGACAGGGATTCTCCGGGGCCAACGTCCTGACTTTC. Translating gives CASSPPGQGFSGANVLTF.

This sequence joins TRBV5-5 and TRBJ1-2; 10 nucleotides agree with TRBD1. Germline CDR1 and CDR2: SGHKS and YYEKEE (reference sequence). The CDR3 covers 14 residues. V trimming: 3 bases; J trimming: 7 bases; junction bases outside the gene matches: 6. The CDR3 sequence: CASSWGDRGSGYTF. The CDR3 nucleotides are TGTGCCAGCAGCTGGGGGGACAGGGGCTCTGGCTACACCTTC. Complete variable domain (other parts from reference TRBV5-5 and TRBJ1-2): DAGVTQSPTHLIKTRGQQVTLRCSPISGHKSVSWYQQVLGQGPQFIFQYYEKEERGRGNFPDRFSARQFPNYSSELNVNALLLGDSALYLCASSWGDRGSGYTFGSGTRLTVV.

V usage is TRBV12-5 and J usage is TRBJ2-7; possibly TRBD1 for D (6 bases). V dropped 11 bases and J dropped 2 bases, with 13 bases sitting between them. The CDR3 loop spans 12 amino acids. The V gene's germline CDR1 is LGHNT and CDR2 FRNRAP. The CDR3 loop reads CASSRGAYEQYF. The CDR3 DNA reads TGTGCTTCCTCCAGGGGAGCCTACGAGCAGTACTTC.

The V gene is TRBV4-1, the J gene TRBJ2-1, with no clear D. The V end lost 4 bases, the J end lost 0 bases, and 10 bases lay between the germline ends. The germline V gene has CDR1 MGHRA and CDR2 YSYEKL. The CDR3 is 15 residues long. Here the CDR3 DNA reads TGCGCCAGCAGCCCCGAGAAGCACTCCTACAATGAGCAGTTCTTC. This encodes CASSPEKHSYNEQFF.

CDR3 DNA sequence: TGCGCCAGCAGCTTCTCAGGGTCTGGAAACACCATATATTTT. This translates into CASSFSGSGNTIYF. V gene TRBV5-1 combines with J gene TRBJ1-3, with TRBD1 as a possible D gene (5 bases). V was clipped by 2 bases and J by 1 base, with 7 bases between them. The CDR3 sequence is 14 residues long. Germline CDR1 is SGHRS and CDR2 is YFSETQ.